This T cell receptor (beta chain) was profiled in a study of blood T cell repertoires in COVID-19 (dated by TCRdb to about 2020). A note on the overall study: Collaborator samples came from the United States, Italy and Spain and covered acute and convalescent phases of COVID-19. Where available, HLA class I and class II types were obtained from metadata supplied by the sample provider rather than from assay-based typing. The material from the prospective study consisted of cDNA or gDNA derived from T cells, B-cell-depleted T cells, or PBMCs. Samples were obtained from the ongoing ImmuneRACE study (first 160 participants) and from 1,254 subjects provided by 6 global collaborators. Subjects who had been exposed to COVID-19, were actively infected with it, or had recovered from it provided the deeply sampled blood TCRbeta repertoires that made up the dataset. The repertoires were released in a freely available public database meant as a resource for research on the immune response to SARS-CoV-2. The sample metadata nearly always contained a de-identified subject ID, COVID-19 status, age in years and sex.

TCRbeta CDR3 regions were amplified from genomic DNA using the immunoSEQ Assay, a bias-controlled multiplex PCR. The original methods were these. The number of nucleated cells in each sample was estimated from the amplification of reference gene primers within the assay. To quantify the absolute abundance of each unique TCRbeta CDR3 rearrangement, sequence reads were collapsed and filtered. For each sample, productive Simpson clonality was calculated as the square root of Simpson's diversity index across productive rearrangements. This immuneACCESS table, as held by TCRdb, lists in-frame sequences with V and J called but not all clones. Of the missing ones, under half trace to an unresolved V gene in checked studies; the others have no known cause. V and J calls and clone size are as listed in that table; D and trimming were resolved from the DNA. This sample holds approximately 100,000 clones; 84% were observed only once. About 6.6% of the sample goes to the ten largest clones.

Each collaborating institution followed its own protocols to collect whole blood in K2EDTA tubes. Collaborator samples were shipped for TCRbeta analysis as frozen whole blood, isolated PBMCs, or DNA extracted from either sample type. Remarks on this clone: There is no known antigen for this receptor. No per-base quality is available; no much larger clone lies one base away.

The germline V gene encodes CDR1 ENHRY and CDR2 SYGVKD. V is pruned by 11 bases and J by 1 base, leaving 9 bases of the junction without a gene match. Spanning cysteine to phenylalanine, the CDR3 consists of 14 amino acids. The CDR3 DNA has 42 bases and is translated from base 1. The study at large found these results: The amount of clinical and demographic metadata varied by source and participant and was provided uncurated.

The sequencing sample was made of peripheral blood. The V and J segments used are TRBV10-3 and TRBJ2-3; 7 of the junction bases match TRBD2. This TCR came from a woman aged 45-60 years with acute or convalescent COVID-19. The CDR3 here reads CAVTASGGTDTQYF. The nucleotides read TGTGCCGTAACGGCCAGCGGGGGCACAGATACGCAGTATTTT.